The source of this TCR beta chain is a study of shared clonotypes between healthy human individuals. J was trimmed by 3 bases and V by 2 bases; bases with no gene match: 2. This CDR3 is 16 amino acids long. The germline V gene encodes CDR1 KGHSH and CDR2 LQKENI. This table comes from immunoSEQ multiplex PCR, and its TCRdb copy is limited to in-frame clones, with some not included. The sample holds over a million clones; over 95% are singletons and the top ten take roughly 1.2%. This rearrangement joins TRBV18 to TRBJ2-2; 11 nucleotides agree with TRBD2. The specimen was naive CD4+ T cells sorted from blood. Subset given: CD45RA+ positively selected. This TCR was sampled from a man under 40 in good health. CDR3 sequence (DNA): TGTGCCAGCTCACCAAAACTAGCGGGGGACACCGGGGAGCTGTTTTTT. Protein product: CASSPKLAGDTGELFF.